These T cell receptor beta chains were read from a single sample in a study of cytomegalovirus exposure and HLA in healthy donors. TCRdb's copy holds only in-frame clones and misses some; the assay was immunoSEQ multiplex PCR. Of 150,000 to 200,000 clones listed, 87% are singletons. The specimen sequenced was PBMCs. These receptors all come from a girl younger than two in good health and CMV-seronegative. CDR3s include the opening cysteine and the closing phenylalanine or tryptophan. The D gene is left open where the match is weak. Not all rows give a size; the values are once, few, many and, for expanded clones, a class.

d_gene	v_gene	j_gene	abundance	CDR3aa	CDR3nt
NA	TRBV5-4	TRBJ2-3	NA	CASSSKARWDTQYF	TGTGCCAGCAGCTCCAAGGCTAGGTGGGATACGCAGTATTTT
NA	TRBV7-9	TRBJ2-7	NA	CASGLESGPAYEQYF	TGTGCCAGCGGCTTGGAAAGCGGCCCGGCCTACGAGCAGTACTTC
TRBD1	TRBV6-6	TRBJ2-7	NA	CASRGQPYEQYF	TGTGCCAGCCGGGGACAGCCCTACGAGCAGTACTTC
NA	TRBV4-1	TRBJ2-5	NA	CASSQVGPWEQYF	TGCGCCAGCAGCCAAGTTGGCCCCTGGGAGCAGTACTTC
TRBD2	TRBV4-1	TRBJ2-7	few	CASSQDPAGGSSYEQYF	TGCGCCAGCAGCCAAGATCCAGCGGGGGGTAGCTCCTACGAGCAGTACTTC
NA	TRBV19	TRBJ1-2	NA	CASRAVNYGYTF	TGTGCCAGTAGGGCAGTAAACTATGGCTACACCTTC
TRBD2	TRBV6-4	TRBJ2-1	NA	CASSDSYEWAGTSGSATVDNEQFF	TGTGCCAGCAGTGACTCGTATGAGTGGGCCGGGACTAGCGGGAGCGCCACCGTCGACAATGAGCAGTTCTTC
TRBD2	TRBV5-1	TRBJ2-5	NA	CASSFALAGGPSETQYF	TGCGCCAGCAGTTTTGCCCTAGCGGGGGGGCCCTCGGAGACCCAGTACTTC
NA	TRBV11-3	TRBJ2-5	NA	CASSTPTTLDETQYF	TGTGCCAGCAGTACCCCGACAACCTTAGACGAGACCCAGTACTTC
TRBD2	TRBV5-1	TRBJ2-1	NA	CASSLGGSGTYNEQFF	TGCGCCAGCAGCTTGGGAGGTAGCGGGACCTACAATGAGCAGTTCTTC
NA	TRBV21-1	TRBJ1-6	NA	CASGKVPNTLLPGGLCNSPLHF	TGTGCCAGCGGAAAGGTCCCTAACACGTTGTTGCCCGGGGGGCTTTGTAATTCACCCCTCCACTTT
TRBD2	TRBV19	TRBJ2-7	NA	CASSPGASGSSWAYEQYF	TGTGCCAGTAGTCCGGGAGCAAGCGGGAGTAGTTGGGCCTACGAGCAGTACTTC
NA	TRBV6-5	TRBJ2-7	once	CASSYSWGGGYEQYF	TGTGCCAGCAGTTACTCGTGGGGGGGCGGCTACGAGCAGTACTTC
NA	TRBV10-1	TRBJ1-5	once	CASSENINQPQHF	TGCGCCAGCAGTGAGAACATAAATCAGCCCCAGCATTTT
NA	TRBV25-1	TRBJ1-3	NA	CASSGAGNTIYF	TGTGCCAGCTCCGGGGCTGGAAACACCATATATTTT
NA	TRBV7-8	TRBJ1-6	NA	CASSLASGLNSPLHF	TGTGCCAGCAGCTTAGCGTCGGGTCTTAATTCACCCCTCCACTTT
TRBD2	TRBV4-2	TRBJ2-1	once	CASGPQPIRGVTSGEQFF	TGTGCCAGCGGGCCTCAACCTATACGGGGGGTGACTAGCGGGGAGCAGTTCTTC
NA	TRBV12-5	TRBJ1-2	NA	CASGLLPRGLNYGYTF	TGTGCTAGTGGTTTACTGCCGCGGGGACTCAACTATGGCTACACCTTC
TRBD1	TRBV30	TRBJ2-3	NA	CASRDSLTDTQYF	TGTGCCTCCCGGGACAGCCTCACAGATACGCAGTATTTT
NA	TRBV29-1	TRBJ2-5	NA	CSVGLEGGETQYF	TGCAGCGTTGGGCTAGAGGGTGGAGAGACCCAGTACTTC
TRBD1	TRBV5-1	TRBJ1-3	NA	CASSLGGQVSGNTIYF	TGCGCCAGCAGCTTAGGGGGACAGGTCTCTGGAAACACCATATATTTT
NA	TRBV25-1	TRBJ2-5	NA	CASSDWGHQTQYF	TGTGCCAGCAGTGATTGGGGGCACCAGACCCAGTACTTC
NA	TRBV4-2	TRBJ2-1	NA	CASSQARPGVIGNEQFF	TGTGCCAGCAGCCAAGCCCGCCCAGGGGTAATTGGGAATGAGCAGTTCTTC
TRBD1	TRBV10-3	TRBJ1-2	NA	CAISEFTGVENYGYTF	TGTGCCATCAGTGAGTTTACAGGGGTGGAAAACTATGGCTACACCTTC
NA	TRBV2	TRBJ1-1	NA	CASSVGRLNTEAFF	TGTGCCAGCAGTGTGGGGAGGCTGAACACTGAAGCTTTCTTT
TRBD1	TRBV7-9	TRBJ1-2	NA	CASSRVQGVNYGYTF	TGTGCCAGCAGCCGGGTACAGGGGGTCAACTATGGCTACACCTTC
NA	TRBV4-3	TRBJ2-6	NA	CASSQDSGAAASGANVLTF	TGCGCCAGCAGCCAAGATAGTGGGGCGGCCGCCTCTGGGGCCAACGTCCTGACTTTC
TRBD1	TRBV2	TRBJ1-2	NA	CANDAGAGTGGEGYTF	TGTGCCAACGACGCCGGAGCTGGGACAGGGGGAGAGGGCTACACCTTC
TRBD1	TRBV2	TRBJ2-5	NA	CASIPKGNRGPGETQYF	TGTGCCAGCATCCCTAAGGGTAACAGGGGGCCAGGAGAGACCCAGTACTTC
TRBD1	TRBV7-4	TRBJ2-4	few	CASSSLFRDRENIQYF	TGTGCCAGCAGCTCCCTGTTCCGGGACAGGGAAAACATTCAGTACTTC
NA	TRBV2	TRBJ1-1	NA	CASTLMGRQDTEAFF	TGTGCCAGCACCCTCATGGGTCGACAGGACACTGAAGCTTTCTTT
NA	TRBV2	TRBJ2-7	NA	CASMWEGHSYEQYF	TGTGCCAGCATGTGGGAGGGACACTCCTACGAGCAGTACTTC
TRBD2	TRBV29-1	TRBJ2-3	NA	CSVGEGPTDTQYF	TGCAGCGTTGGGGAGGGCCCCACAGATACGCAGTATTTT
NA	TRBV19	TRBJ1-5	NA	CASSIRAGGNQPQHF	TGTGCCAGTAGTATTCGCGCAGGGGGCAATCAGCCCCAGCATTTT
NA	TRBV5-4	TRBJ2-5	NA	CASSRTATGDKTRYF	TGTGCCAGCAGCCGAACCGCTACGGGGGATAAGACCCGGTACTTC
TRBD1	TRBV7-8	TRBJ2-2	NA	CASSGFQGARVTGELFF	TGTGCCAGCAGCGGATTCCAGGGGGCGCGCGTCACCGGGGAGCTGTTTTTT
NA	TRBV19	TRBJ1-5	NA	CASSIDQGSNQPQHF	TGTGCCAGTAGTATAGATCAGGGCAGCAATCAGCCCCAGCATTTT
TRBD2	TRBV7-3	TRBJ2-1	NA	CASSPIAGLSYNEQFF	TGTGCCAGCAGCCCAATAGCGGGTCTCTCCTACAATGAGCAGTTCTTC
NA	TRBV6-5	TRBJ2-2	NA	CASSAVNTGELFF	TGTGCCAGCAGTGCAGTTAACACCGGGGAGCTGTTTTTT
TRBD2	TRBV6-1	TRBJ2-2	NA	CASSEVPGLVNTGELFF	TGTGCCAGCAGTGAAGTTCCGGGACTAGTAAACACCGGGGAGCTGTTTTTT
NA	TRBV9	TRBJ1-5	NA	CASSVVPSSGPQHF	TGTGCCAGCAGCGTAGTTCCTAGCTCAGGGCCCCAGCATTTT
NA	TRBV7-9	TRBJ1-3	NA	CASTHSGNTIYF	TGTGCCAGCACACATTCTGGAAACACCATATATTTT
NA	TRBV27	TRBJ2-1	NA	CASSLLSGNEQFF	TGTGCCAGCAGTTTACTTAGCGGCAATGAGCAGTTCTTC
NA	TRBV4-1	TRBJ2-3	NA	CASRATSLGTDTQYF	TGCGCCAGCAGAGCGACTAGTCTGGGAACAGATACGCAGTATTTT
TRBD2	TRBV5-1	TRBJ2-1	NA	CASSSMGSSGGGYNEQFF	TGCGCCAGCAGTTCGATGGGCTCTAGCGGGGGGGGTTACAATGAGCAGTTCTTC
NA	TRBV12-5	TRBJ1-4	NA	CASTLTNEKLFF	TGTGCTAGTACTCTGACTAATGAAAAACTGTTTTTT
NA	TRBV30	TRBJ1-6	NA	CAWRERGGSYNSPLHF	TGTGCCTGGAGGGAACGGGGGGGCTCCTATAATTCACCCCTCCACTTT
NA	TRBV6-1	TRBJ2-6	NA	CASSEVGVWYSGANVLTF	TGTGCCAGCAGTGAAGTAGGAGTTTGGTACTCTGGGGCCAACGTCCTGACTTTC